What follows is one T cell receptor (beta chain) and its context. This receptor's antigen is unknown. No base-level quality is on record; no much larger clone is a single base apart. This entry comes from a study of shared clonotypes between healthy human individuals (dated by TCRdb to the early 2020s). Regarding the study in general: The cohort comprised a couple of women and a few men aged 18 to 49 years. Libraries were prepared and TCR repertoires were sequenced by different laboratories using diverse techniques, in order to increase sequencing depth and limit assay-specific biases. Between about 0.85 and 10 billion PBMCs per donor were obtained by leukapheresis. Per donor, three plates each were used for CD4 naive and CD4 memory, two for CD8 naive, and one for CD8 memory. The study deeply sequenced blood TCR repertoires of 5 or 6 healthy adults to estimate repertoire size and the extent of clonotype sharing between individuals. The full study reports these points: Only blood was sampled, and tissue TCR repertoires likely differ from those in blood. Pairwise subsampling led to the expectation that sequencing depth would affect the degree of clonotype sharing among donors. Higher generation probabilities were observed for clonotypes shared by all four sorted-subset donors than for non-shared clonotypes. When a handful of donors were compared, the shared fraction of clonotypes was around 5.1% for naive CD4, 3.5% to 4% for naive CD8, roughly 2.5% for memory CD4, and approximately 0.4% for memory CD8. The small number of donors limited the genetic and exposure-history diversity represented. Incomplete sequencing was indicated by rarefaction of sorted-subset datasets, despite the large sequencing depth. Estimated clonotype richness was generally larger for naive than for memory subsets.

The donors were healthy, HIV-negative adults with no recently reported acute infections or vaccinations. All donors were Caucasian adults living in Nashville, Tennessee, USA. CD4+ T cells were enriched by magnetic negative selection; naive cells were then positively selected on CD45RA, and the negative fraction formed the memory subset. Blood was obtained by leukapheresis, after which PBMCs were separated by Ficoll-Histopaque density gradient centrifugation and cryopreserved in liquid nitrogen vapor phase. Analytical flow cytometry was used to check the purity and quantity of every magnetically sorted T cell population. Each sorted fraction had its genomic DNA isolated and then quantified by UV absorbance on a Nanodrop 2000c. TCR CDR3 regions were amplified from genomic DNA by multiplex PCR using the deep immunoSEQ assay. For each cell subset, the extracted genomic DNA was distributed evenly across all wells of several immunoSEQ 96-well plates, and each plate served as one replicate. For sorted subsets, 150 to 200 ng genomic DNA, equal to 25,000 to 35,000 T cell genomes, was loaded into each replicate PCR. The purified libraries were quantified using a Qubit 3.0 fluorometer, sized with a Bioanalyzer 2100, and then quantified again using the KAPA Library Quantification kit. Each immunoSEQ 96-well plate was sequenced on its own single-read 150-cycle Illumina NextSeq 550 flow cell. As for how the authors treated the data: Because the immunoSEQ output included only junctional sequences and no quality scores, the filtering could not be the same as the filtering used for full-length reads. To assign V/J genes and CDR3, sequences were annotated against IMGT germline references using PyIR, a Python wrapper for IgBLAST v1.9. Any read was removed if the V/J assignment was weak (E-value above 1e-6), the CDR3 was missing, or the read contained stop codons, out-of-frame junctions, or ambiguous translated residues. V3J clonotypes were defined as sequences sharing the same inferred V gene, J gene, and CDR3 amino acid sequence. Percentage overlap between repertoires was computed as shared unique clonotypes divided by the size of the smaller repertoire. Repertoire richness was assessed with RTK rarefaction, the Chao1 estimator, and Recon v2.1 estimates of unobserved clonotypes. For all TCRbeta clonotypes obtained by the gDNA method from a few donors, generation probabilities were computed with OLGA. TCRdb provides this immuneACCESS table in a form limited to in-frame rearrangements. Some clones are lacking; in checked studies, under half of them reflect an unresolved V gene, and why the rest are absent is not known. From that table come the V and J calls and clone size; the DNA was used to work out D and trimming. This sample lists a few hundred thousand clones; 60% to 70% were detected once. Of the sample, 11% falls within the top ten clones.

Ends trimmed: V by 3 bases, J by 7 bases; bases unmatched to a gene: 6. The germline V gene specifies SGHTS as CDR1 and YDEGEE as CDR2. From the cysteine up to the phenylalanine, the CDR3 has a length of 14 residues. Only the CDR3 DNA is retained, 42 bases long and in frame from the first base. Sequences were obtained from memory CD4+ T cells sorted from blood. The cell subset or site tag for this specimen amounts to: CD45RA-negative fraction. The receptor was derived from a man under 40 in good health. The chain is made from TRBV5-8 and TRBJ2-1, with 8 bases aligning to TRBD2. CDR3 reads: CASSWGLVVNEQFF. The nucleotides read TGTGCCAGCAGCTGGGGACTAGTGGTGAATGAGCAGTTCTTC. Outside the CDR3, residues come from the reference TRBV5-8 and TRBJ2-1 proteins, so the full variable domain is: EAGVTQSPTHLIKTRGQQATLRCSPISGHTSVYWYQQALGLGLQFLLWYDEGEERNRGNFPPRFSGRQFPNYSSELNVNALELEDSALYLCASSWGLVVNEQFFGPGTRLTVL.